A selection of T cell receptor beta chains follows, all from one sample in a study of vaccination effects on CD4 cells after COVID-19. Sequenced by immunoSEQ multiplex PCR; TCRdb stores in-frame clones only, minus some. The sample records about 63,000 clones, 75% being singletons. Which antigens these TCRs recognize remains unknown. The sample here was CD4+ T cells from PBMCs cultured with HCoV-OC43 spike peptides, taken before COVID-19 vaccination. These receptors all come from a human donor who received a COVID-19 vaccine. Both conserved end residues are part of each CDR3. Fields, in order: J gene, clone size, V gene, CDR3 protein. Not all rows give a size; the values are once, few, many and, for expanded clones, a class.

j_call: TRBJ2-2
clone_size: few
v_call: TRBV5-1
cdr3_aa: CASSSDRLGGELFF

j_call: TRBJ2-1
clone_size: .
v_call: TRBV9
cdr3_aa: CASSVAGGGYNEQFF

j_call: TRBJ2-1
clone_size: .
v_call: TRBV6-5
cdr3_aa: CASARVGPYNEQFF

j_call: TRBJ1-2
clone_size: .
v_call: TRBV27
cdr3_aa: CASREGAGYGYTF

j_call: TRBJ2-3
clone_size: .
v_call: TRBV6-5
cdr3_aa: CASSSSLRSTDTQYF

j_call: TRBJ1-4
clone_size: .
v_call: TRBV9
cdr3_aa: CASRRGGFPATNEKLFF

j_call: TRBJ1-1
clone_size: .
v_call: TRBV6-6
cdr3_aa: CASTGRENTEAFF

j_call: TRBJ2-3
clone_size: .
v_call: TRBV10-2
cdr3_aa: CASMRTTDTQYF

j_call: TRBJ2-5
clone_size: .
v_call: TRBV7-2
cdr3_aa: CASSDQRGRMETQYF

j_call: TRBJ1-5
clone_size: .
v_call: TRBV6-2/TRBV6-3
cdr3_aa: CASSFFKNSNQPQHF

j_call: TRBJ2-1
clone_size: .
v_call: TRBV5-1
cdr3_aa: CASSSGTGLYNEQFF

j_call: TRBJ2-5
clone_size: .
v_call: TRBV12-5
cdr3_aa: CASGLDTRLTQETQYF

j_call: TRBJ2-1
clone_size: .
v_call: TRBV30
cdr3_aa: CAWRVRDRAYNEQFF

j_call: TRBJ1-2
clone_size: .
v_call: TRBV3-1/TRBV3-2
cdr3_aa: CASSQDRAGMGNYGYTF

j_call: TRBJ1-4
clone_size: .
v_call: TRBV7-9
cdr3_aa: CAISDRSNEKLFF

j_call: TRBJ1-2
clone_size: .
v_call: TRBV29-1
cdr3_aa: CSVSSGSGYTF

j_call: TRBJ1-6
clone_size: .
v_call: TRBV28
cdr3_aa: CASSLEGTGRTPLHF

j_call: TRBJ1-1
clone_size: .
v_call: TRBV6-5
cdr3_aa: CASRNGRQSTEAFF

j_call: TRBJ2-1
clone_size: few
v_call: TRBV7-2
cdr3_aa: CASTPRRGGYNEQFF

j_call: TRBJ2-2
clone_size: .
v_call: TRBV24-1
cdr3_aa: CATSGLSAGGTGELFF

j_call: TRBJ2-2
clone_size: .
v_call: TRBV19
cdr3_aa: CASSIGDRNTGELFF

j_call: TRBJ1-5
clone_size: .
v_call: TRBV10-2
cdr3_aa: CASTDSSYQPQHF

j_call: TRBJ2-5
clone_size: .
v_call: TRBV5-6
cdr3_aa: CASSGPKGGGETQYF

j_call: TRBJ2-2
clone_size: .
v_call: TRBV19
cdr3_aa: CASRLRDRESPGELFF

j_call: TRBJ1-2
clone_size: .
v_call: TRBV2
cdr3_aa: CASSPQGVDGYTF

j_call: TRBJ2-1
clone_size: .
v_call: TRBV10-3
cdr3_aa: CAISESGDRVNEQFF

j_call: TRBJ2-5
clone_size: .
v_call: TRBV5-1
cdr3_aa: CASSLGQQETQYF

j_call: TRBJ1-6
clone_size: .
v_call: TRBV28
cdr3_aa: CASSSPLGARGPVNSPLHF

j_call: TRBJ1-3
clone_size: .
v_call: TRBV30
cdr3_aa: CAWSVPPRGNTIYF

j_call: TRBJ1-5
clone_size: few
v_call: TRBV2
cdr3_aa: CASRYSNQPQHF

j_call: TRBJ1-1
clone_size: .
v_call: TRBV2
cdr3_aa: CASSKQGGLNTEAFF

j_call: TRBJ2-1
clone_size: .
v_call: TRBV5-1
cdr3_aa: CASLLGGGFNEQFF

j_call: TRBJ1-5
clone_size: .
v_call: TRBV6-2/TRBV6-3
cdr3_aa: CASSYHDRDNQPQHF

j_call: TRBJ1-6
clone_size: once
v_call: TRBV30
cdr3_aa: CAWTGQGPYNSPLHF

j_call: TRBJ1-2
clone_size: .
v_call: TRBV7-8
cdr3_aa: CASSQGVGGTNYGYTF

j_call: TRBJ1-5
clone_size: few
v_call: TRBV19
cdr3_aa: CASSMRTQPQHF

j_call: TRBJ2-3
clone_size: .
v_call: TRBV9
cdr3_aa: CASSVEQGKDTQYF

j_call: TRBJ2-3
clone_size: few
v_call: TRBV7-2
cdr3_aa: CASSWLAGEVGTQYF

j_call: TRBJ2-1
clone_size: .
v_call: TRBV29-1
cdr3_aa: CSIAQRWTGANEQFF

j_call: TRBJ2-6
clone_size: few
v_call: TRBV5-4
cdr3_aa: CASSPGLSGANVLTF

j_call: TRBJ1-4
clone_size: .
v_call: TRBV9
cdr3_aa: CASSVALGQDEKLFF

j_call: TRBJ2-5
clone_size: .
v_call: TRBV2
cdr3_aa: CASVTSQGETQYF

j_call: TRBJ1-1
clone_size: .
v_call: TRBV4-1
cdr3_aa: CASSPLRTGGNTEAFF

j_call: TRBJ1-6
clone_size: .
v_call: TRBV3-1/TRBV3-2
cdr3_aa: CASSRRGGISPLHF

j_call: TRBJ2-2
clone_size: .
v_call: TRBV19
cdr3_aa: CASLRVANTGELFF

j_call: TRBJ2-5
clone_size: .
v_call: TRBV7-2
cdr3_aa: CASSLVAGGMKETQYF

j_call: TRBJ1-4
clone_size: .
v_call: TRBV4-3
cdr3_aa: CASSQDTTGFGEKLFF

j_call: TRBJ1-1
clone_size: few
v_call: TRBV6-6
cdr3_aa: CASSFQGADEAFF

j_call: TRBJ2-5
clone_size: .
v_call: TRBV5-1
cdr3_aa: CASSFSPAGGPGETQYF

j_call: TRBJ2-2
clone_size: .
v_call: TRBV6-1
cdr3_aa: CASIPDRTNTGELFF